This section outlines one T cell receptor beta chain sequence together with its context. As yet, its antigen is unknown. Since no conserved phenylalanine or tryptophan closes the CDR3, a read error is the likely cause. These data belong to a study of identical twins. General study points: Models came in too low on out-of-frame TCR alpha sharing in monozygotic twins.

TCRdb processed the 5' RACE reads anew with MiXCR; each CDR3 protein has one entry. The table lists about 900,000 distinct CDR3 sequences, about 12% of them singletons. Per germline, CDR1 MNHEY and CDR2 SVGEGT. Trimming removed 4 bases at V and 3 bases at J, with 17 bases between. CDR3 length equals 16 residues. The data were also submitted as part of a second study, on yellow fever vaccine responses in identical twins.

The sequencing sample was made of PBMCs. The chain couples TRBV6-2 or TRBV6-3 to TRBJ2-3; D is possibly TRBD2 (5 bases). The sequence came from a woman aged 18-35 years in good health. Here the CDR3 reads CASSSRYGEWTDTQYY. In DNA, the CDR3 is TGTGCCAGCAGTTCCCGTTACGGGGAGTGGACAGATACGCAGTATTAT.